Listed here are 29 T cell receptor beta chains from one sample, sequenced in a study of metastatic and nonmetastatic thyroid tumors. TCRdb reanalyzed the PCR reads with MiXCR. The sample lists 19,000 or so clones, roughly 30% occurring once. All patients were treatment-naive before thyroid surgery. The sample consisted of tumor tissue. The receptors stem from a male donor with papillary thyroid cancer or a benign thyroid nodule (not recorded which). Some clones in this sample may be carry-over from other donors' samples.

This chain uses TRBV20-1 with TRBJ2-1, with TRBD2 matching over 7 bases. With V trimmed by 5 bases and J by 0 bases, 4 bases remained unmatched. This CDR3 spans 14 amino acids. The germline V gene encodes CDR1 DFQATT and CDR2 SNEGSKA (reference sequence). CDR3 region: CSAVPGGSYNEQFF. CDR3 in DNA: TGCAGTGCTGTCCCGGGGGGCTCCTACAATGAGCAGTTCTTC.

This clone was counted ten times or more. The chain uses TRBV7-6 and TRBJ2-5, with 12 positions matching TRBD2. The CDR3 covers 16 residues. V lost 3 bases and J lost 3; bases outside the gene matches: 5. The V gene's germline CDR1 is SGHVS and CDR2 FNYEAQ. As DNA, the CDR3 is TGTGCCAGCAGCTTTGGACTAGCGGGATCGGAAGAGACCCAGTACTTC. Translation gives CASSFGLAGSEETQYF.

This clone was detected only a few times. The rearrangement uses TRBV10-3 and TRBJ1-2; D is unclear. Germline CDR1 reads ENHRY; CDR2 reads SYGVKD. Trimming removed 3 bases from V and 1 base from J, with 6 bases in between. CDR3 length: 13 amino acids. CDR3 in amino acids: CAISDEGNYGYTF. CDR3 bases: TGTGCCATCAGTGACGAGGGTAACTATGGCTACACCTTC.

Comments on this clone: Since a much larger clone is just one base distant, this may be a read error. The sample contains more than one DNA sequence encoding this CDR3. The CDR3 coding sequence is TGTGCCTGGAGTGTAGGCGAATCTGGGGCCAACGTCCTGACTTTC. Its translation is CAWSVGESGANVLTF. V gene TRBV30 combines with J gene TRBJ2-6; D uncertain. The CDR3 is 15 amino acids. Per the germline V gene, CDR1 is GTSNPN and CDR2 is SVGIG (reference sequence). The ends were cut back, 0 bases at V and 1 base at J, with 7 bases in the middle.

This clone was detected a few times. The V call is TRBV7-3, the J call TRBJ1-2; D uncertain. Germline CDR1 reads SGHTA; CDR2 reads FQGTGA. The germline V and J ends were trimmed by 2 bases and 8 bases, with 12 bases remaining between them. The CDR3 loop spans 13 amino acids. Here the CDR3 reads CASSLARLEGYTF. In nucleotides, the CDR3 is TGTGCCAGCAGCTTAGCTCGGCTTGAAGGCTACACCTTC.

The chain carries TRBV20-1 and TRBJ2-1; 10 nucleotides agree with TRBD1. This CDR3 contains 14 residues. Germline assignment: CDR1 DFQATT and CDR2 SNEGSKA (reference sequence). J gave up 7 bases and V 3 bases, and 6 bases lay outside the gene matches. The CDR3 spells CSASGQGGWNEQFF. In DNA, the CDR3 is TGCAGTGCTAGTGGACAGGGGGGATGGAATGAGCAGTTCTTC.

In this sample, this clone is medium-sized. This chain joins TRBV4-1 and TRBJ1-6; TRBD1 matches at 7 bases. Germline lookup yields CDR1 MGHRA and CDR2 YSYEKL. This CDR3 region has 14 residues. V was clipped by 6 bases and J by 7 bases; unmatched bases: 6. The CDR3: CASRTGTVNSPLHF. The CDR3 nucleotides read TGCGCCAGCAGGACCGGGACAGTCAATTCACCCCTCCACTTT.

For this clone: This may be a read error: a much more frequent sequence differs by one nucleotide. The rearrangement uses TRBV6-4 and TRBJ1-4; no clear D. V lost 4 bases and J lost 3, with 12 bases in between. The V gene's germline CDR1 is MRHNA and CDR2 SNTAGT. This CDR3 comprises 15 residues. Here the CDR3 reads CASSGFDGANEKLFF. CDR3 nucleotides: TGTGCCAGCAGTGGGTTCGATGGGGCTAATGAAAAACTGTTTTTT.

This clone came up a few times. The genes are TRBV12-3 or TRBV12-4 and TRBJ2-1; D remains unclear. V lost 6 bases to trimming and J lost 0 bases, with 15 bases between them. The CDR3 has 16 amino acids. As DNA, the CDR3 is TGTGCCAGCAGCCCCCTCGGCGAGTTCTCCTACAATGAGCAGTTCTTC. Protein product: CASSPLGEFSYNEQFF.

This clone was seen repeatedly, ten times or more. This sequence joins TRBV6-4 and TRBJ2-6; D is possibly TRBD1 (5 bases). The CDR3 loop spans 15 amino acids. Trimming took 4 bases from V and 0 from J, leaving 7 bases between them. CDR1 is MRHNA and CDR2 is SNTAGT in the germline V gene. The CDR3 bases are TGTGCCAGCAGTGGAGACAGCTCTGGGGCCAACGTCCTGACTTTC. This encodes CASSGDSSGANVLTF.

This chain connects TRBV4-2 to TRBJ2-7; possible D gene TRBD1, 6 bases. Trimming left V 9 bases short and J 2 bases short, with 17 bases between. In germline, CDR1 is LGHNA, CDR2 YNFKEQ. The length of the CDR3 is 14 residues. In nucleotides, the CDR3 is TGTGCCAGTAGCTCAAAGGGGGATCCCTACGAGCAGTACTTC. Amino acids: CASSSKGDPYEQYF.

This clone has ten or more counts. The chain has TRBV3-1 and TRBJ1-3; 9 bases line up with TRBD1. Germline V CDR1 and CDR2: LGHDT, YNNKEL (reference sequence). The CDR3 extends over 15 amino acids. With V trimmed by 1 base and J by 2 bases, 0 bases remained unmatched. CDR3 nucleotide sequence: TGTGCCAGCAGCCAAGGGACAGGGGCTGGAAACACCATATATTTT. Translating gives CASSQGTGAGNTIYF.

CDR3 nucleotides: TGTGCCAGCAGCCCGTTGGGACAGTTCTACACCTTC. Translation: CASSPLGQFYTF. V gene TRBV7-8 combines with J gene TRBJ1-2, with 7 bases identical to TRBD1. The CDR3 runs 12 residues. In germline, CDR1 is SGHVS, CDR2 FQNEAQ. Trimming at V came to 5 bases and at J to 10 bases, leaving 7 bases not matched to a gene.

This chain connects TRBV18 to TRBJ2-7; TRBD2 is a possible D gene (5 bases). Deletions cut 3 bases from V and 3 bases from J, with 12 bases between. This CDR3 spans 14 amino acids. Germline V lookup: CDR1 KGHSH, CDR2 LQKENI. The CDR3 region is CASSPGGAGYEQYF. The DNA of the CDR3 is TGTGCCAGCTCACCGGGTGGCGCGGGCTACGAGCAGTACTTC.

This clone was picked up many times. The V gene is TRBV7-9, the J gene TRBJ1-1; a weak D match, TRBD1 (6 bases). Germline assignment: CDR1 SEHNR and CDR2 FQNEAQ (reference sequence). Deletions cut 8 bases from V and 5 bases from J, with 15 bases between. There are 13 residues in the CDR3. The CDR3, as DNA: TGTGCCAGCCGCAAGGGGGTTGAGACTGAAGCTTTCTTT. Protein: CASRKGVETEAFF.

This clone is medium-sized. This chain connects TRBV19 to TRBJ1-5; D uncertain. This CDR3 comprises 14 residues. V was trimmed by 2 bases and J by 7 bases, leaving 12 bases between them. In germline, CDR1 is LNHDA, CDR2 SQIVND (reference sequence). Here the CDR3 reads CASSITGFGQPQHF. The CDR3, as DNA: TGTGCCAGTAGTATAACGGGCTTCGGGCAGCCCCAGCATTTT.

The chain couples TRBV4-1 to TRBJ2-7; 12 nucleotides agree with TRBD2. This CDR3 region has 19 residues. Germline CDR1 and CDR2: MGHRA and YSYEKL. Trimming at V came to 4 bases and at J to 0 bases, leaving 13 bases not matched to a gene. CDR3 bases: TGCGCCAGCAGCCTCTCTCAGGCTAGCGGGGGGGCTGCCTCCTACGAGCAGTACTTC. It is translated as CASSLSQASGGAASYEQYF.

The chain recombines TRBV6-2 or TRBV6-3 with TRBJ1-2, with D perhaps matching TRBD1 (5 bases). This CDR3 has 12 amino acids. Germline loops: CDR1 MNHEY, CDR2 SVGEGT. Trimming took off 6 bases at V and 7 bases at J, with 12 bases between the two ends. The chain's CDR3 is CASSRQGRGYTF. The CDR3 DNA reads TGTGCCAGCAGCCGTCAGGGTCGTGGCTACACCTTC.

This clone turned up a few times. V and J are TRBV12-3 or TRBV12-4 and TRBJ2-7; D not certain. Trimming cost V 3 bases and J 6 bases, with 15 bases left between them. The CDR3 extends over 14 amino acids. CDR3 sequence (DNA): TGTGCCAGCAGTTTCTTCGGCACTGATAGCGAGCAGTACTTC. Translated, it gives CASSFFGTDSEQYF.

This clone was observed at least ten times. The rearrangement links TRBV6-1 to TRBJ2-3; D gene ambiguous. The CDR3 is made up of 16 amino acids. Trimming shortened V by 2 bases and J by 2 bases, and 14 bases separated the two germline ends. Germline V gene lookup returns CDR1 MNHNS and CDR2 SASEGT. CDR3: CASSERLADTTDTQYF. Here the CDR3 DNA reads TGTGCCAGCAGTGAACGGTTGGCAGATACCACAGATACGCAGTATTTT.

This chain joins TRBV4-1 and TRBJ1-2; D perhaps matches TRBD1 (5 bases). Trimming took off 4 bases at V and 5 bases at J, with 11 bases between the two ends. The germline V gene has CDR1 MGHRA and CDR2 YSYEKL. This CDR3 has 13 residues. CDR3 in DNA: TGCGCCAGCAGCCTCAGGGTGGATTATGGCTACACCTTC. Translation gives CASSLRVDYGYTF.

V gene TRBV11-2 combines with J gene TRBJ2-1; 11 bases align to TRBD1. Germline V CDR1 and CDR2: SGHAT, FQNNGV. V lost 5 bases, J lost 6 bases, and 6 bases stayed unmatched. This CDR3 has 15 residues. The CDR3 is CASSPGQGDINEQFF. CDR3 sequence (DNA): TGTGCCAGCAGCCCGGGACAGGGGGATATCAATGAGCAGTTCTTC.

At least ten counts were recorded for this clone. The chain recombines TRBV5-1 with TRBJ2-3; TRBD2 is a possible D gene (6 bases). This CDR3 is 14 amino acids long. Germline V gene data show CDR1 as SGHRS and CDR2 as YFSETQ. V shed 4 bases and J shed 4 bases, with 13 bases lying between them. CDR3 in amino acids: CASSHGTRPDTQYF. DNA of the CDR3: TGCGCCAGCAGCCACGGGACTCGCCCAGATACGCAGTATTTT.

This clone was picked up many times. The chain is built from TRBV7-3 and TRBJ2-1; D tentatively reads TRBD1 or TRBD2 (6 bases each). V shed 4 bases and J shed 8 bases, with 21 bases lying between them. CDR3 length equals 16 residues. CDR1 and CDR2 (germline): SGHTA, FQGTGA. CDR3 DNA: TGTGCCAGCAGCTCTATAGGGGGGTTCGGCAGTGATGAGCAGTTCTTC. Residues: CASSSIGGFGSDEQFF.

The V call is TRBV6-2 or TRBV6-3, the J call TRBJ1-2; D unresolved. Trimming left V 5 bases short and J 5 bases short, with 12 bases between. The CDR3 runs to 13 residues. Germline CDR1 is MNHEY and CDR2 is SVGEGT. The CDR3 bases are TGTGCCAGCAGTGATTCAAGCTTATATGGCTACACCTTC. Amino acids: CASSDSSLYGYTF.

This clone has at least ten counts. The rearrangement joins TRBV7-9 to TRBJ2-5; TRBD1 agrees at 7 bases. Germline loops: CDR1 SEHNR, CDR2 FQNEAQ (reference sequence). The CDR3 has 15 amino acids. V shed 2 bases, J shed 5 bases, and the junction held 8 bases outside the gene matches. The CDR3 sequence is CASSLPAGRGETQYF. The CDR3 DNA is TGTGCCAGCAGCTTACCGGCGGGCAGGGGGGAGACCCAGTACTTC.

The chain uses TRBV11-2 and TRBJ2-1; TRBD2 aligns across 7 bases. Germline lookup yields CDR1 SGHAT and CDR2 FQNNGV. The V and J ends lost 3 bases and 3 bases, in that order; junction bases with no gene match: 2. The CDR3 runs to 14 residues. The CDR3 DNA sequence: TGTGCCAGCAGCTTCGCTAGCGGCTACAATGAGCAGTTCTTC. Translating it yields CASSFASGYNEQFF.

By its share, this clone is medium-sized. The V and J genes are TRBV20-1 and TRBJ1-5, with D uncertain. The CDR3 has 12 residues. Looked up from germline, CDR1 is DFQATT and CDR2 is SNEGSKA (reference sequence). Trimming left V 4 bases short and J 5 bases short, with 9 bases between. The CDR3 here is CSAKQTDQPQHF. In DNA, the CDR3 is TGCAGTGCTAAACAGACCGATCAGCCCCAGCATTTT.

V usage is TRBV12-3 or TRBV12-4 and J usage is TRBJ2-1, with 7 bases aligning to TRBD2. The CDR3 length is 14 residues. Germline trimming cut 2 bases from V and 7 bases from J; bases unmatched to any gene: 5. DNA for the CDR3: TGTGCCAGCAGTTTATCGAGAGCGGGAAATGAGCAGTTCTTC. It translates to CASSLSRAGNEQFF.